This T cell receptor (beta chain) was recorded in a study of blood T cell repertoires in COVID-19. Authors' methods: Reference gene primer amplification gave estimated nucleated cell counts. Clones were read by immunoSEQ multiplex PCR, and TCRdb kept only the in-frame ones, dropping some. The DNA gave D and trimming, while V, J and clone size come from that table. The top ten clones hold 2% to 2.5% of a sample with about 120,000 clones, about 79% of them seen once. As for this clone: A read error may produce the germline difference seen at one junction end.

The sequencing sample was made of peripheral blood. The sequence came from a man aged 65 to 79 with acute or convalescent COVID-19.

The CDR3 here is CASRIEHYSSGGNTGELFF. The CDR3 bases are TGTGCCAGTAGAATAGAGCACTACTCGAGCGGGGGTAACACCGGGGAGCTGTTTTTT. The chain couples TRBV19 to TRBJ2-2; 8 bases fit TRBD2. Germline-derived CDR1 and CDR2 are LNHDA and SQIVND (reference sequence). This CDR3 has 19 amino acids.